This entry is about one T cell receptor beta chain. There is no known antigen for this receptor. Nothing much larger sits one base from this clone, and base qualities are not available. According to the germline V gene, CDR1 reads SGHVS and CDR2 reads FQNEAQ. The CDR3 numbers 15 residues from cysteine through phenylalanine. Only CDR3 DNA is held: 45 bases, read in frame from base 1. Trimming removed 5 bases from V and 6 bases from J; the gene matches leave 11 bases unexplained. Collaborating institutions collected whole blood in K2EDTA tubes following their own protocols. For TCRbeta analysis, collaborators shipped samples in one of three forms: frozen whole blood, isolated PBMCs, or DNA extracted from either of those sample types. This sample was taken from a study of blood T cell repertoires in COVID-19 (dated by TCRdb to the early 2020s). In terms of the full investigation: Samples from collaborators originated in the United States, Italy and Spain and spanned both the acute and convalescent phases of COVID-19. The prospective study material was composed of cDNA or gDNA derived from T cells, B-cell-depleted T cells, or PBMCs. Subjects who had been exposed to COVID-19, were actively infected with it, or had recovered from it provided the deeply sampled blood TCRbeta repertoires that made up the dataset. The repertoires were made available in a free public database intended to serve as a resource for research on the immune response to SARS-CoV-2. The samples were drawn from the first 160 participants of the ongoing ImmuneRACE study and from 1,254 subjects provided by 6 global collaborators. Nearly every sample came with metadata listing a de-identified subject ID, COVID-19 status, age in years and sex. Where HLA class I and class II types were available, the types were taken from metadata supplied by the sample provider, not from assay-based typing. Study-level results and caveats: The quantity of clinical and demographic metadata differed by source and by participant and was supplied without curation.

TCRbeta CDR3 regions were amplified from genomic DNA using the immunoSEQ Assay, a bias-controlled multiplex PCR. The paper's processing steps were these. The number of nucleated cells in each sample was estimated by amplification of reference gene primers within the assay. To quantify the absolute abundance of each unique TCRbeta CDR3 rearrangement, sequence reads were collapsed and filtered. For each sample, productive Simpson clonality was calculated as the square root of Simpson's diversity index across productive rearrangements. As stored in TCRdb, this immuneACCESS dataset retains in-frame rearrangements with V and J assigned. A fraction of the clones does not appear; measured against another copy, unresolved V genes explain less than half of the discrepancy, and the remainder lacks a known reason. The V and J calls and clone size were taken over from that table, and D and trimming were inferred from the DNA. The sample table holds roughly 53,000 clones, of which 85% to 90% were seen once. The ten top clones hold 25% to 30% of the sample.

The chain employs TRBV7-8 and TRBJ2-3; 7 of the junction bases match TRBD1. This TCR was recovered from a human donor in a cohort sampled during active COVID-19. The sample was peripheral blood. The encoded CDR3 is CASSRTGASGDTQYF. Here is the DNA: TGTGCCAGCAGCCGTACAGGGGCCTCCGGTGATACGCAGTATTTT.